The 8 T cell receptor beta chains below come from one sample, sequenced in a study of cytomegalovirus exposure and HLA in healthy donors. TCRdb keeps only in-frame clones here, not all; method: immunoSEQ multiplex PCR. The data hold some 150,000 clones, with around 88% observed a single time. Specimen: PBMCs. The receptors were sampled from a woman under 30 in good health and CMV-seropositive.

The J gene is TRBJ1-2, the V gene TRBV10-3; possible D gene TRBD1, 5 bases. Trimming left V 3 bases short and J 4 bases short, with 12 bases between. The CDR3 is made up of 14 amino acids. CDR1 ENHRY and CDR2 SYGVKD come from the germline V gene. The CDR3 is CAISDQTEIYGYTF. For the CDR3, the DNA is TGTGCCATCAGTGATCAGACAGAGATCTATGGCTACACCTTC.

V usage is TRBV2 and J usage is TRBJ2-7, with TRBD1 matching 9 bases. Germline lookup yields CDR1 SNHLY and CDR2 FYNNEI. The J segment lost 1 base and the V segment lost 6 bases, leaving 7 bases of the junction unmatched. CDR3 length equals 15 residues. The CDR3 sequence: CASSPGQGISYEQYF. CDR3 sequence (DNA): TGTGCCAGCAGCCCGGGACAGGGTATTTCCTACGAGCAGTACTTC. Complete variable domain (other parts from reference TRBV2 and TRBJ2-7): EPEVTQTPSHQVTQMGQEVILRCVPISNHLYFYWYRQILGQKVEFLVSFYNNEISEKSEIFDDQFSVERPDGSNFTLKIRSTKLEDSAMYFCASSPGQGISYEQYFGPGTRLTVT.

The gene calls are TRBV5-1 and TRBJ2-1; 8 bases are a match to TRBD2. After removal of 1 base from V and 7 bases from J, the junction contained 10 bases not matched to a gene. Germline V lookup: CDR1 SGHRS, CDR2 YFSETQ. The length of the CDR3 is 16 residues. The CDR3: CASSLSPAGGSNEQFF. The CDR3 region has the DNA TGCGCCAGCAGCTTGAGTCCCGCGGGAGGAAGTAATGAGCAGTTCTTC.

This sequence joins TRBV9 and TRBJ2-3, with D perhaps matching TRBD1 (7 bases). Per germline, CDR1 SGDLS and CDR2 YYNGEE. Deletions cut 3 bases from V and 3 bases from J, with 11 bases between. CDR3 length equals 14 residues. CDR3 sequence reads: CASSGRDRTDTQYF. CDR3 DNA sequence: TGTGCCAGCAGCGGGAGGGACAGAACAGATACGCAGTATTTT.

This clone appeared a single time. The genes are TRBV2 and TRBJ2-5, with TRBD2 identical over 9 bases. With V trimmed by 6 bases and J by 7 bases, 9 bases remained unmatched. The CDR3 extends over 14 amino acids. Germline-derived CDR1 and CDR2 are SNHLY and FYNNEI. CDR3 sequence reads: CASRGGGAAVTQYF. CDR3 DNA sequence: TGTGCCAGCAGGGGCGGGGGGGCCGCGGTGACCCAGTACTTC.

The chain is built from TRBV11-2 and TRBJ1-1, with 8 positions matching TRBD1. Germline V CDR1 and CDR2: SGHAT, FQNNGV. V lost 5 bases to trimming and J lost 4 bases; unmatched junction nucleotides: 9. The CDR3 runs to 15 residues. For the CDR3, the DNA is TGTGCCAGCAGCGGTGTCACAGGGGGAATCACTGAAGCTTTCTTT. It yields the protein CASSGVTGGITEAFF. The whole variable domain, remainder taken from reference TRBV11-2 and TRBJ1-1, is EAGVAQSPRYKIIEKRQSVAFWCNPISGHATLYWYQQILGQGPKLLIQFQNNGVVDDSQLPKDRFSAERLKGVDSTLKIQPAKLEDSAVYLCASSGVTGGITEAFFGQGTRLTVV.

CDR3 sequence reads: CASSKDRVYEQFF. The CDR3 DNA reads as TGTGCCAGCAGTAAGGACAGGGTCTATGAGCAGTTCTTC. The V call is TRBV28, the J call TRBJ2-1; TRBD1 agrees at 8 bases. The CDR3 length is 13 residues. V dropped 5 bases and J dropped 8; count of bases not matched to a gene: 5. Germline CDR1 and CDR2: MDHEN and SYDVKM.

This CDR3 is CASHPRTGQAGGFYGYTF. The CDR3 DNA reads TGTGCCAGCCACCCCCGAACGGGACAGGCCGGGGGCTTCTATGGCTACACCTTC. The gene calls are TRBV25-1 and TRBJ1-2, with 8 bases lining up with TRBD1. V lost 8 bases to trimming and J lost 4 bases; unmatched junction nucleotides: 21. The V gene's germline CDR1 is MGHDK and CDR2 SYGVNS. There are 18 residues in the CDR3.